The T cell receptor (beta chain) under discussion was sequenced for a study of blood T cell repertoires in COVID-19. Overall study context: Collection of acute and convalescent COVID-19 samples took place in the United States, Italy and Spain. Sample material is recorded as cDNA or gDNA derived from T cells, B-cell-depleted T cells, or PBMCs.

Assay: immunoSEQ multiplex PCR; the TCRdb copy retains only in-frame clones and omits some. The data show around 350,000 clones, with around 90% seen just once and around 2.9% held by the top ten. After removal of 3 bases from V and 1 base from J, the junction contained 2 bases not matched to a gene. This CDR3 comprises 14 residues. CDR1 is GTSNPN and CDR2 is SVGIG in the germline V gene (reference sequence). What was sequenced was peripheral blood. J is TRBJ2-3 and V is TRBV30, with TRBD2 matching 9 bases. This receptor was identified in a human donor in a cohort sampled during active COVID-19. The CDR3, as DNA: TGTGCCTGGAGGAAGCGGGGGGGCACAGATACGCAGTATTTT. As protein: CAWRKRGGTDTQYF.